Included here is one T cell receptor (beta chain) sequence, with context. What it recognizes is unknown. The data were taken from a study of beta chain features in type 1 diabetes. Findings and caveats of the study: When VDJ junctions were examined, type 1 diabetes patients showed fewer insertions and more deletions. Type 1 diabetes patients showed a moderate but significant shortening of TCRB CDR3s in all four CD4+ subsets. PCR may have favored shorter templates equally in patients and controls. A definitive answer on HLA type influencing TCRB rearrangement was not reached here.

CDR1 and CDR2 (germline): SEHNR, FQNEAQ (reference sequence). CDR3 length: 14 amino acids. V lost 4 bases, J lost 7 bases, and 6 bases stayed unmatched. Expressed TCRB transcripts were sequenced because the isolated RNA had all been reverse transcribed beforehand. Profiled with immunoSEQ multiplex PCR; TCRdb holds only in-frame clones, not every one. The sample carries roughly 220,000 clones, around 15% recorded once. Each donor gave one heparinised blood draw averaging around 0.12 L. The chain has TRBV7-9 and TRBJ1-2, with 10 bases fitting TRBD1. The sequenced material came from naive CD4+ T cells from blood. This clonotype originated in a man younger than 45 with type 1 diabetes. CDR3 sequence (DNA): TGTGCCAGCAGCTCGGGACAGGGGTTAGGTGGCTACACCTTC. Translated, it gives CASSSGQGLGGYTF. The full variable domain, with the rest looked up from reference TRBV7-9 and TRBJ1-2, is DTGVSQNPRHKITKRGQNVTFRCDPISEHNRLYWYRQTLGQGPEFLTYFQNEAQLEKSRLLSDRFSAERPKGSFSTLEIQRTEQGDSAMYLCASSSGQGLGGYTFGSGTRLTVV.